A single sample is the source of the 5 T cell receptor beta chains below, sequenced in a study of blood T cell repertoires in COVID-19. The table came from immunoSEQ multiplex PCR; TCRdb's copy has only in-frame clones and leaves some out. This repertoire shows about 150,000 clones, about 80% found once; its top ten account for 3%. Sample: peripheral blood. These receptors all stem from a woman of 80 years or more with acute or convalescent COVID-19.

The chain links TRBV6-5 to TRBJ1-2; 8 bases fit TRBD1. This CDR3 has 15 amino acids. Germline CDR1 MNHEY, CDR2 SVGAGI. The J segment lost 4 bases and the V segment lost 5 bases, leaving 9 bases of the junction unmatched. DNA for the CDR3: TGTGCCAGCAGTCCGGGACAGGCACTGGGCTATGGCTACACCTTC. Protein: CASSPGQALGYGYTF.

This rearrangement joins TRBV12-3 or TRBV12-4 to TRBJ1-1, with D tentatively TRBD1 (5 bases). CDR3 length: 12 amino acids. The V gene lost 4 bases and the J gene lost 9 bases, with 12 bases spanning the gap. CDR3 protein: CASSYGGVKAFF. CDR3 nucleotides: TGTGCCAGCAGTTATGGGGGGGTAAAAGCTTTCTTT.

This sequence joins TRBV5-1 and TRBJ1-1; TRBD1 is a possible D gene (5 bases). The germline V gene encodes CDR1 SGHRS and CDR2 YFSETQ. V lost 4 bases to trimming and J lost 4 bases, with 14 bases between them. CDR3 length: 14 residues. CDR3: CASSPGGQGTEAFF. DNA for the CDR3: TGCGCCAGCAGCCCGGGAGGGCAGGGCACTGAAGCTTTCTTT.

The count of this clone is one. CDR3 nucleotides: TGTGCCAGCAGCTTAGGGGACAGCCCTAATGAAAAACTGTTTTTT. Protein sequence: CASSLGDSPNEKLFF. The V and J genes are TRBV7-6 and TRBJ1-4; 7 nucleotides align to TRBD1. V was pared by 1 base and J by 3 bases, with 2 bases of the junction left unmatched. This CDR3 has 15 residues. Germline V gene lookup returns CDR1 SGHVS and CDR2 FNYEAQ.

The chain combines TRBV9 with TRBJ2-3; 12 nucleotides line up with TRBD2. J was trimmed by 3 bases and V by 3 bases; bases with no gene match: 8. In germline, CDR1 is SGDLS, CDR2 YYNGEE. The CDR3 extends over 17 amino acids. CDR3 DNA: TGTGCCAGCAGCGCCGAGAGACTAGCGGGGGCTACAGATACGCAGTATTTT. Its translation: CASSAERLAGATDTQYF.